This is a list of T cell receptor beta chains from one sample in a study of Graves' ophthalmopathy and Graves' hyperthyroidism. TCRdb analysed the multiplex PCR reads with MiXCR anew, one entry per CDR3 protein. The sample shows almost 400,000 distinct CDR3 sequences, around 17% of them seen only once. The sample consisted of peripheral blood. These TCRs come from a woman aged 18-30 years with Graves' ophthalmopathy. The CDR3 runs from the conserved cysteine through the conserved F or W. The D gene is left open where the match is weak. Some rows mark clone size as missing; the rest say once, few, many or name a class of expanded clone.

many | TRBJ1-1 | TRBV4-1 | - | CASSQATEAFF | TGCGCCAGCAGCCAAGCCACTGAAGCTTTCTTT
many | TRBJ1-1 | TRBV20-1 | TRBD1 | CSATTGGNTEAFF | TGCAGTGCAACGACAGGGGGGAACACCGAAGCTTTCTTT
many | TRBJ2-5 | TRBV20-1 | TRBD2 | CSAHSGGALETQYF | TGCAGTGCGCATAGCGGGGGGGCTTTGGAGACCCAGTACTTC
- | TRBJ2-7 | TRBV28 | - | CASSLTEAYEQYF | TGTGCCAGCAGCCTGACGGAGGCCTACGAGCAGTACTTC
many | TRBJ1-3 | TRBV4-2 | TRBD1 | CASSQEGTDTGNTIYF | TGTGCCAGCAGCCAAGAGGGGACAGATACTGGAAACACCATATATTTT
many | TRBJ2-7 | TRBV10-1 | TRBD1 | CASSGQEIAEQYF | TGCGCCAGCTCGGGACAGGAAATCGCCGAGCAGTACTTC
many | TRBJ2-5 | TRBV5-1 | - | CASSLSTGWETQYF | TGCGCCAGCAGCCTCTCTACAGGGTGGGAGACCCAGTACTTC
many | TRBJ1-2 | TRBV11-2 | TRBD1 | CASSLGAPGQGIANYGYTF | TGTGCCAGCAGCTTAGGGGCCCCGGGACAGGGGATAGCTAACTATGGCTACACCTTC
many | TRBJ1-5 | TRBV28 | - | CASSLSGPESQPQHF | TGTGCCAGCAGTTTATCTGGTCCCGAGTCTCAGCCCCAGCATTTT
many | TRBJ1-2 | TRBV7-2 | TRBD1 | CASSYDRVYTF | TGTGCCAGCAGCTACGACAGGGTCTACACCTTC
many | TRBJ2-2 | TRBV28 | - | CASTGTGELFF | TGTGCCAGCACGGGCACCGGGGAGCTGTTTTTT
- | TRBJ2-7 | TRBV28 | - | CASIEPTVNEQYF | TGTGCCAGCATCGAACCGACGGTAAACGAGCAGTACTTC
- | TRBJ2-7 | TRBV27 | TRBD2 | CASSLSSGGVHEQYF | TGTGCCAGCAGTTTATCTAGCGGGGGGGTCCACGAGCAGTACTTC
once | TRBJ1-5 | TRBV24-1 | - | CATSDHKTGPDSNQPQHF | TGTGCCACCAGTGATCATAAGACAGGTCCCGATAGCAATCAGCCCCAGCATTTT
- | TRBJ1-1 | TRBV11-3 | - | CASSWSTQGEAFF | TGTGCCAGCAGCTGGAGTACACAAGGTGAAGCTTTCTTT
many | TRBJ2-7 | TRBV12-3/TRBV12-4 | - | CASRPRTGRFEQYF | TGTGCCAGCAGACCCCGGACGGGGAGATTCGAGCAGTACTTC
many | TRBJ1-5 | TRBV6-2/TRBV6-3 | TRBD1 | CASSYPDRGHQPQHF | TGTGCCAGCAGTTACCCGGACAGGGGGCACCAGCCCCAGCATTTT
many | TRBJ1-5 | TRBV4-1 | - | CASSQDRGSRPQHF | TGCGCCAGCAGCCAAGATCGGGGTTCGAGGCCCCAGCATTTT